This TCR beta chain was recovered during a study of blood T cell repertoires in COVID-19. About the research overall: From T cells, B-cell-depleted T cells, or PBMCs came the material, which was cDNA or gDNA.

Assay used: immunoSEQ multiplex PCR; TCRdb lists only in-frame clones, some missing. This table holds approximately 190,000 clones, about four fifths found once. The germline CDR1 and CDR2 sequences are SGHTA and FQGTGA. This CDR3 comprises 13 residues. The germline V and J ends were trimmed by 5 bases and 2 bases, with 9 bases remaining between them. Patients from Seattle were sampled longitudinally, starting during active infection. There are a few counts of this clone. Sequenced: peripheral blood. The chain recombines TRBV7-3 with TRBJ1-2; D is unclear. The clonotype comes from a woman aged 55-69 years with COVID-19, enrolled during active disease. The CDR3 bases are TGTGCCAGCAGCATCGACGGGAACTATGGCTACACCTTC. Protein product: CASSIDGNYGYTF.